Reported below is one T cell receptor beta chain. The antigen remains unidentified. The data were obtained in a study of T cell responses to AZD1222 COVID-19 vaccine. Some clones are missing from TCRdb's copy, which holds only in-frame ones; the method was immunoSEQ multiplex PCR. This table has under 150,000 clones, 80% to 95% appearing once. Study-level results: It should be noted that donors were predominantly white British and more often female, and clonal diversity was possibly underestimated. Repertoire sampling happened only post peak T cell response.

CDR1 and CDR2 (germline): DFQATT, SNEGSKA (reference sequence). This CDR3 comprises 11 residues. The ends were cut back, 6 bases at V and 9 bases at J, with 13 bases in the middle. The starting material was peripheral blood, obtained 28 days after the second AZD1222 dose. The rearrangement joins TRBV20-1 to TRBJ2-3; D assignment may be TRBD1 or TRBD2 (5 bases each). This TCR was recovered from an adult who received the AZD1222 COVID-19 vaccine. CDR3: CSATSGGTQYF. In DNA form, the CDR3 reads TGCAGTGCCACTTCTGGGGGAACGCAGTATTTT.